The rows below give T cell receptor beta chains drawn from one sample of a study of blood T cell repertoires in COVID-19. TCRdb keeps only in-frame clones here, not all; method: immunoSEQ multiplex PCR. The sample records fewer than 200,000 clones, 75% to 85% being singletons. Specimen: peripheral blood. The receptor set was obtained from a human donor in a cohort sampled during active COVID-19. The CDR3 runs from the conserved cysteine through the conserved F or W. D genes are given only for firm matches. Size values are once, few and many counts, or a class for expanded clones, and some rows have none.

V: TRBV4-2
J: TRBJ2-1
size: .
D: TRBD2
DNA: TGTGCCAGCAGCCAAGACCTAGCGGGAGCCTACAATGAGCAGTTCTTC
CDR3: CASSQDLAGAYNEQFF

V: TRBV6-6
J: TRBJ2-5
size: .
D: .
DNA: TGTGCCAGCAGTTACAGTGGAGGGGGGGCCTGGGAGACCCAGTACTTC
CDR3: CASSYSGGGAWETQYF

V: TRBV12-5
J: TRBJ1-5
size: .
D: .
DNA: TGTGCTAGTGGTTTGGCCGCCCTAGGGGGGGCCAATCAGCCCCAGCATTTT
CDR3: CASGLAALGGANQPQHF

V: TRBV11-2
J: TRBJ2-5
size: .
D: .
DNA: TGTGCCAGCAGCCGAGACATCCAAGAGACCCAGTACTTC
CDR3: CASSRDIQETQYF

V: TRBV27
J: TRBJ1-1
size: .
D: .
DNA: TGTGCCAGCAGTCCCGAAACAGGGAGCACTGAAGCTTTCTTT
CDR3: CASSPETGSTEAFF

V: TRBV6-1
J: TRBJ1-2
size: .
D: .
DNA: TGTGCCAGCAGTGACGGGACTCCTTATGGCTACACCTTC
CDR3: CASSDGTPYGYTF

V: TRBV29-1
J: TRBJ2-5
size: .
D: .
DNA: TGCAGCTTCGGCGGGCACCAAGAGACCCAGTACTTC
CDR3: CSFGGHQETQYF

V: TRBV7-2
J: TRBJ1-1
size: .
D: TRBD1
DNA: TGTGCCAGCAGCCTCAGGGGGCAGGGCACTGAAGCTTTCTTT
CDR3: CASSLRGQGTEAFF

V: TRBV18
J: TRBJ1-2
size: .
D: .
DNA: TGTGCCAGCTCACCACGCGGTCCGGATACTGGCTACACCTTC
CDR3: CASSPRGPDTGYTF

V: TRBV5-3
J: TRBJ2-7
size: .
D: TRBD1
DNA: TGTGCCAGAAGCGCGGGACAGGGGTTTCTTGGGGACTACGAGCAGTACTTC
CDR3: CARSAGQGFLGDYEQYF

V: TRBV18
J: TRBJ1-1
size: once
D: TRBD1
DNA: TGTGCCAGCTCCTCGGACAGGGCCACTGAAGCTTTCTTT
CDR3: CASSSDRATEAFF

V: TRBV19
J: TRBJ2-4
size: .
D: TRBD2
DNA: TGTGCCAGTAGTACTAGCGGGGGGGATCGACGAAACATTCAGTACTTC
CDR3: CASSTSGGDRRNIQYF

V: TRBV5-1
J: TRBJ1-1
size: once
D: .
DNA: TGCGCCAGCAGCTTGGGCGGGGCGGGGAACACTGAAGCTTTCTTT
CDR3: CASSLGGAGNTEAFF

V: TRBV6-2/TRBV6-3
J: TRBJ2-5
size: .
D: TRBD2
DNA: TGTGCCAGCAGTTACCCTGAAAGGCCTAGCGGGACGGACCAGTACTTC
CDR3: CASSYPERPSGTDQYF

V: TRBV12-5
J: TRBJ1-2
size: .
D: TRBD1
DNA: TGTGCTAGTGGCCGCGCGGGACAGGGTCATGGCTACACCTTC
CDR3: CASGRAGQGHGYTF

V: TRBV7-2
J: TRBJ2-7
size: once
D: TRBD1
DNA: TGTGCCAGCAAAATGACAGGGTCCCTCGAGCAGTACTTC
CDR3: CASKMTGSLEQYF

V: TRBV28
J: TRBJ1-4
size: .
D: TRBD1
DNA: TGTGCCAGCAGCCGACAGGGGGTTCGGGAAAAACTGTTTTTT
CDR3: CASSRQGVREKLFF

V: TRBV24-1
J: TRBJ2-1
size: .
D: .
DNA: TGTGCCACCAGTGATGGGAGGGGGGGCGACTACAATGAGCAGTTCTTC
CDR3: CATSDGRGGDYNEQFF

V: TRBV10-3
J: TRBJ1-6
size: .
D: TRBD1
DNA: TGTGCCATCAGCCGGGACAGGGATAATTCACCCCTCCACTTT
CDR3: CAISRDRDNSPLHF

V: TRBV23-1
J: TRBJ2-7
size: .
D: .
DNA: TGCGCCAGCGCCCGTGAGACCGGGATGGGCGAACCGTATTGGGTATACGAGCAGTACTTC
CDR3: CASARETGMGEPYWVYEQYF

V: TRBV5-1
J: TRBJ2-5
size: .
D: .
DNA: TGCGCCAGCAGCTTGGAACCCAGCGGAGCTTCTTATGAGACCCAGTACTTC
CDR3: CASSLEPSGASYETQYF

V: TRBV6-5
J: TRBJ2-1
size: .
D: TRBD1
DNA: TGTGCCAGCAGCTACGCAGAAGGGGGCTTTGTCAATGAGCAGTTCTTC
CDR3: CASSYAEGGFVNEQFF

V: TRBV7-9
J: TRBJ2-7
size: .
D: TRBD2
DNA: TGTGCCAGCAGCTCCGAGTTGGGGGGGAACGAGCAGTACTTC
CDR3: CASSSELGGNEQYF

V: TRBV5-4
J: TRBJ1-1
size: .
D: TRBD1
DNA: TGTGCCAGCAGCTTAACAGGGGTAGCTGAAGCTTTCTTT
CDR3: CASSLTGVAEAFF

V: TRBV6-1
J: TRBJ1-5
size: once
D: .
DNA: TGTGCCAGCAGTGAACTTAGATCCTTACCGAGCAATCAGCCCCAGCATTTT
CDR3: CASSELRSLPSNQPQHF

V: TRBV6-5
J: TRBJ2-6
size: .
D: .
DNA: TGTGCCAGCACCAACAGGGCTGGGGCCAACGTCCTGACTTTC
CDR3: CASTNRAGANVLTF

V: TRBV10-2
J: TRBJ1-4
size: few
D: .
DNA: TGCGCCAGCCTCGAGGGGGGGCGCGGGGAAAAACTGTTTTTT
CDR3: CASLEGGRGEKLFF

V: TRBV6-1
J: TRBJ1-4
size: .
D: .
DNA: TGTGCCAGCAGTGAAGCGCGGGCAACTAATGAAAAACTGTTTTTT
CDR3: CASSEARATNEKLFF

V: TRBV24-1
J: TRBJ1-5
size: .
D: TRBD1
DNA: TGTGCCACCAGTGAGAGACAGGGACATCAGCCCCAGCATTTT
CDR3: CATSERQGHQPQHF

V: TRBV5-1
J: TRBJ2-7
size: .
D: .
DNA: TGCGCCAGCAGCTTGTCTGAGGGCTCCTACGAGCAGTACTTC
CDR3: CASSLSEGSYEQYF

V: TRBV28
J: TRBJ1-3
size: .
D: .
DNA: TGTGCCAGCGGAGGAGGGTATTCGGGAAACACCATATATTTT
CDR3: CASGGGYSGNTIYF

V: TRBV19
J: TRBJ1-6
size: .
D: .
DNA: TGTGCCAGTAGTATCTCGAGCTCCTATAATTCACCCCTCCACTTT
CDR3: CASSISSSYNSPLHF

V: TRBV6-1
J: TRBJ1-2
size: .
D: .
DNA: TGTGCCAGCAGTGAAGGGGCCGTTAACTATGGCTACACCTTC
CDR3: CASSEGAVNYGYTF

V: TRBV7-6
J: TRBJ2-7
size: few
D: TRBD2
DNA: TGTGCCAGCAGCGGGGGGACTAGCGGACCTTACGAGCAGTACTTC
CDR3: CASSGGTSGPYEQYF

V: TRBV6-5
J: TRBJ1-5
size: .
D: .
DNA: TGTGCCAGCGGGGCCCCGGACCAGCCCCAGCATTTT
CDR3: CASGAPDQPQHF

V: TRBV11-2
J: TRBJ2-7
size: .
D: TRBD2
DNA: TGTGCCAGCAGTCCCACCAGCGGGGTAAGGTACGAGCAGTACTTC
CDR3: CASSPTSGVRYEQYF

V: TRBV7-9
J: TRBJ2-2
size: few
D: .
DNA: TGTGCCAGCAGCAGGACAGAGGCGAACACCGGGGAGCTGTTTTTT
CDR3: CASSRTEANTGELFF

V: TRBV6-1
J: TRBJ2-2
size: .
D: TRBD1
DNA: TGTGCCAGCAGTGACAGGGGGCGCGACACCGGGGAGCTGTTTTTT
CDR3: CASSDRGRDTGELFF

V: TRBV9
J: TRBJ1-2
size: few
D: .
DNA: TGTGCCAGCAGCACTCCAGGGGACTATGGCTACACCTTC
CDR3: CASSTPGDYGYTF

V: TRBV5-1
J: TRBJ1-1
size: .
D: .
DNA: TGCGCCAGCAGCTTGGAAGGGGGGAACACTGAAGCTTTCTTT
CDR3: CASSLEGGNTEAFF

V: TRBV23-1
J: TRBJ2-7
size: .
D: TRBD2
DNA: TGCGCCAGCAGTCAATCGAGGCGCGGGAGGGCCCACGAGCAGTACTTC
CDR3: CASSQSRRGRAHEQYF

V: TRBV19
J: TRBJ2-1
size: .
D: .
DNA: TGTGCCAGTAGTGCCCGGAGAGGGATTAATGAGCAGTTCTTC
CDR3: CASSARRGINEQFF